Below, one TCR beta chain is given with its context. What antigen it recognizes has not been identified. Per-base qualities were not stored, and no clone one base away is much larger. The sample originates from a study of control samples from healthy donors and cancer patients (dated by TCRdb to about 2020). The CDR3 sequence holds 16 residues, the cysteine and phenylalanine included. The only DNA kept is the CDR3, 48 bases in frame from the first base. At the junction V is shortened by 1 base and J by 6 bases; bases outside the gene matches: 10. The germline V gene (reference sequence) gives CDR1 as GTSNPN and CDR2 as SVGIG. Library generation was performed with the immunoSEQ multiplex PCR assay. What TCRdb holds here is the immuneACCESS table cut down to in-frame rearrangements. Part of the clones is not present; checked against another copy, under half of the missing clones reflect an unresolved V gene, and the others are unexplained. Counted in this sample were tens of thousands of clones; about 80% of them appeared once. Roughly 21% of the sample is held by the ten biggest clonotypes.

This chain is built from TRBV30 and TRBJ1-5; 9 of the junction bases match TRBD1. The receptor was derived from a man aged 55 to 70 with head and neck cancer. The material sequenced was PBMCs. The CDR3 in this case is CAWSARQGEWGQPQHF. The DNA sequence is as follows: TGTGCCTGGAGTGCAAGACAGGGGGAATGGGGTCAGCCCCAGCATTTT.